The entry below describes one T cell receptor beta chain. The sample comes from a study of blood T cell repertoires in COVID-19. The ends lost 2 bases at V and 2 bases at J; junction bases unmatched: 6. Germline V gives CDR1 MNHEY, CDR2 SVGEGT. The CDR3 consists of 15 residues. Assay: immunoSEQ multiplex PCR; the TCRdb copy retains only in-frame clones and omits some. The sample yields about 140,000 clones, more than 75% seen once. This sequence was found in a man aged 55 to 70 with acute or convalescent COVID-19. This chain connects TRBV6-2 or TRBV6-3 to TRBJ2-7; 7 bases line up with TRBD2. The sample consisted of peripheral blood. DNA for the CDR3: TGTGCCAGCAGTTACGACGGGCTAGCGGCCTACGAGCAGTACTTC. This codes for CASSYDGLAAYEQYF.